The 17 T cell receptor beta chains below all came from one sample that was sequenced in a study of human T cells and chemical hapten exposure. Time point indicated: pre-sensitization, week 0. Treatment in this sample: therapeutic diphenylcyclopropenone sensitization with weekly scalp DPC. TCRdb independently ran MiXCR on the RACE reads; one entry per CDR3 protein. This sample yields 40,000 to 50,000 distinct CDR3 sequences, of which 9.5% to 15% are seen a single time; roughly 5.7% belongs to the top ten. The specimen comprised whole blood, sampled in connection with sensitization to the hapten diphenylcyclopropenone (DPC). These receptors came from a woman aged 25 to 39 with alopecia areata. Some clones in this sample may be carry-over from other donors' samples.

This clonotype was seen at least ten times. The chain uses TRBV20-1 and TRBJ1-5; no clear D gene. Deletions cut 6 bases from V and 5 bases from J, with 8 bases between. The CDR3 runs 11 residues. The germline V gene has CDR1 DFQATT and CDR2 SNEGSKA (reference sequence). The CDR3: CSARSHQPQHF. The CDR3, as DNA: TGCAGTGCCCGTTCCCATCAGCCCCAGCATTTT.

This clonotype was counted between two and nine times. The chain is built from TRBV12-3 or TRBV12-4 and TRBJ1-3; D unclear. Between the trimmed V and J ends, which lost 2 bases and 0 bases, there was a span of 17 bases. The CDR3 length is 18 residues. Here the CDR3 DNA reads TGTGCCAGCAGTTTAACCCACGGACCTACGCACTCTGGAAACACCATATATTTT. It specifies CASSLTHGPTHSGNTIYF.

This clonotype was recorded at least ten times. V is TRBV7-2 and J is TRBJ2-5; D call uncertain. Per germline, CDR1 SGHTA and CDR2 FQGNSA. The CDR3 consists of 14 residues. V was shortened by 1 base and J by 1 base, with 7 bases between the two germline ends. The CDR3: CASSLGYAQETQYF. The CDR3 bases are TGTGCCAGCAGCTTAGGATACGCCCAAGAGACCCAGTACTTC.

The rearrangement uses TRBV7-9 and TRBJ2-1, with D uncertain. CDR1 is SEHNR and CDR2 is FQNEAQ in the germline V gene (reference sequence). The CDR3 runs 11 residues. Between the trimmed V and J ends, which lost 2 bases and 8 bases, there was a span of 4 bases. CDR3 protein: CASSLKDEQFF. The CDR3 DNA reads TGTGCCAGCAGCTTAAAGGATGAGCAGTTCTTC. Full variable domain (rest looked up from reference TRBV7-9 and TRBJ2-1): DTGVSQNPRHKITKRGQNVTFRCDPISEHNRLYWYRQTLGQGPEFLTYFQNEAQLEKSRLLSDRFSAERPKGSFSTLEIQRTEQGDSAMYLCASSLKDEQFFGPGTRLTVL.

This clonotype came up many times. This rearrangement joins TRBV11-3 to TRBJ2-1; no clear D gene. The CDR3 runs 12 residues. Germline-derived CDR1 and CDR2 are SGHNT and YENEEA. Between the trimmed V and J ends, which lost 1 base and 4 bases, there was a span of 2 bases. The CDR3 DNA follows: TGTGCCAGCAGCTTAGGGTACAATGAGCAGTTCTTC. Protein: CASSLGYNEQFF. The full variable domain, completed using reference TRBV11-3 and TRBJ2-1, is EAGVVQSPRYKIIEKKQPVAFWCNPISGHNTLYWYLQNLGQGPELLIRYENEEAVDDSQLPKDRFSAERLKGVDSTLKIQPAELGDSAVYLCASSLGYNEQFFGPGTRLTVL.

This clonotype was counted many times. The chain has TRBV7-8 and TRBJ2-2; no definite D call. The V end was cut by 5 bases, the J end by 5 bases, with 9 bases between. The CDR3 covers 13 residues. Germline values: CDR1 SGHVS, CDR2 FQNEAQ. The CDR3 loop reads CASSRTATGELFF. The CDR3 DNA reads TGTGCCAGCAGCCGGACGGCAACCGGGGAGCTGTTTTTT.

This clonotype was seen ten or more times. The chain carries TRBV6-2 or TRBV6-3 and TRBJ2-5; 12 bases are shared with TRBD2. The CDR3 totals 16 residues. Germline V lookup: CDR1 MNHEY, CDR2 SVGEGT. Trimming removed 6 bases from V and 2 bases from J; junction bases left unmatched: 7. DNA of the CDR3: TGTGCCAGCAGCAGACTAGCGGGAGCTACGCAAGAGACCCAGTACTTC. The encoded protein is CASSRLAGATQETQYF.

This clonotype has ten or more counts. The rearrangement uses TRBV7-9 and TRBJ1-6; 7 bases are shared with TRBD1. The V and J ends lost 4 bases and 7 bases, in that order; junction bases with no gene match: 10. The CDR3 sequence is 16 residues long. CDR1 and CDR2 from the germline V gene are SEHNR and FQNEAQ (reference sequence). CDR3 sequence: CASSSTAGQKNSPLHF. In nucleotides, the CDR3 is TGTGCCAGCAGCTCCACTGCGGGACAGAAAAATTCACCCCTCCACTTT.

In this sample, this clonotype turned up many times. The V call is TRBV3-1, the J call TRBJ1-1; no clear D gene. CDR1 and CDR2 from the germline V gene are LGHDT and YNNKEL (reference sequence). V gave up 3 bases and J gave up 8 bases, with 10 bases separating them. The CDR3 is 12 amino acids. The CDR3 reads CASSHYRSEAFF. CDR3 DNA sequence: TGTGCCAGCAGCCATTATCGCTCCGAAGCTTTCTTT.

V and J are TRBV29-1 and TRBJ2-7, with 11 bases aligning to TRBD1. The CDR3 loop spans 12 amino acids. The J segment lost 5 bases and the V segment lost 4 bases, leaving 1 base of the junction unmatched. In germline, CDR1 is SQVTM, CDR2 ANQGSEA. CDR3 DNA sequence: TGCAGCGTTGGGACAGGGGGCAACGAGCAGTACTTC. It encodes CSVGTGGNEQYF.

The chain is built from TRBV19 and TRBJ2-2; D ambiguous. The CDR3 is 15 amino acids. Looked up from germline, CDR1 is LNHDA and CDR2 is SQIVND (reference sequence). The V end lost 7 bases, the J end lost 0 bases, and 12 bases lay between the germline ends. This CDR3 is CASTRIGANTGELFF. The CDR3 coding sequence is TGTGCCAGTACGCGAATCGGCGCGAACACCGGGGAGCTGTTTTTT. Combining the CDR3 with reference TRBV19 and TRBJ2-2 gives the whole variable domain DGGITQSPKYLFRKEGQNVTLSCEQNLNHDAMYWYRQDPGQGLRLIYYSQIVNDFQKGDIAEGYSVSREKKESFPLTVTSAQKNPTAFYLCASTRIGANTGELFFGEGSRLTVL.

The CDR3: CASNPQGGSWETQYF. CDR3 nucleotide sequence: TGCGCCAGCAATCCCCAGGGAGGCAGCTGGGAGACCCAGTACTTC. The rearrangement links TRBV5-1 to TRBJ2-5, with TRBD2 as a possible D gene (6 bases). Trimming left V 6 bases short and J 5 bases short, with 20 bases between. The CDR3 covers 15 residues. Germline CDR1 and CDR2: SGHRS and YFSETQ.

This clonotype has at least ten counts. The chain links TRBV6-8 to TRBJ2-1, with 13 bases that match TRBD2. This CDR3 is 15 amino acids long. V lost 7 bases, J lost 5 bases, and 5 bases stayed unmatched. The germline gives CDR1 MNHGY, CDR2 SAAAGT. DNA of the CDR3: TGTGCCAGCATTACTAGCGGGAGGGCCCACAATGAGCAGTTCTTC. Translation gives CASITSGRAHNEQFF.

The gene calls are TRBV29-1 and TRBJ2-1; TRBD2 is a possible D gene (5 bases). Germline V gives CDR1 SQVTM, CDR2 ANQGSEA. Trimming removed 3 bases at V and 1 base at J, with 7 bases between. There are 13 residues in the CDR3. The CDR3 DNA follows: TGCAGCGTTGAGAGGGAGTCCTACAATGAGCAGTTCTTC. Translated, it gives CSVERESYNEQFF.

The chain recombines TRBV13 with TRBJ1-2; 9 bases map to TRBD1. The CDR3 consists of 15 residues. Trimming at V came to 5 bases and at J to 5 bases, leaving 9 bases not matched to a gene. CDR1 is PRHDT and CDR2 is FYEKMQ in the germline V gene (reference sequence). The chain's CDR3 is CASSPSPDRGYGYTF. The CDR3 nucleotides are TGTGCCAGCAGCCCCTCACCCGACAGGGGGTATGGCTACACCTTC.

In this sample, this clonotype turned up a few times. The chain couples TRBV13 to TRBJ2-7; D is unclear. The CDR3 sequence is 13 residues long. Trimming left V 0 bases short and J 0 bases short, with 3 bases between. Germline CDR1 and CDR2: PRHDT and FYEKMQ (reference sequence). Here the CDR3 DNA reads TGTGCCAGCAGCTTAGGGAGCTCCTACGAGCAGTACTTC. This sequence encodes CASSLGSSYEQYF.

Ten or more counts support this clonotype. This sequence joins TRBV6-2 or TRBV6-3 and TRBJ2-7, with 8 bases that match TRBD2. Germline loops: CDR1 MNHEY, CDR2 SVGEGT. Trimming cost V 3 bases and J 12 bases; bases outside gene matches: 4. The CDR3 loop spans 11 amino acids. The CDR3 protein is CASSYWREAYF. CDR3 coding DNA: TGTGCCAGCAGTTATTGGCGGGAGGCGTACTTC.